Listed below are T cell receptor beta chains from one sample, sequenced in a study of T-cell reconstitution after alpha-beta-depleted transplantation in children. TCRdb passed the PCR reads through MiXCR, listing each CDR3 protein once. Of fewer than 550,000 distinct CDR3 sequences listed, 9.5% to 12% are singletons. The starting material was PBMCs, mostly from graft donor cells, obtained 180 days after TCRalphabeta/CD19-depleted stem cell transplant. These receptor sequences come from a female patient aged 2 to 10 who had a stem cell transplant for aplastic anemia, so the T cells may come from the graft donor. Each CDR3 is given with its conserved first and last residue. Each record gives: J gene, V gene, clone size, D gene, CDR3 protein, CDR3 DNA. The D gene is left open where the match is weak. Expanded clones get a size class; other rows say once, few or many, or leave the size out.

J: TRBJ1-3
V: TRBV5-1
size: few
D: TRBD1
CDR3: CASSWTGGRGGNTIYF
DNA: TGCGCCAGCAGCTGGACAGGGGGCCGTGGTGGAAACACCATATATTTT

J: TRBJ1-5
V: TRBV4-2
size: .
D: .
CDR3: CASSPRDGYSNQPQHF
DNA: TGTGCCAGCAGCCCCAGGGACGGGTATAGCAATCAGCCCCAGCATTTT

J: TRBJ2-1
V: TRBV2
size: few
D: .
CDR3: CASSVVGSPYNEQFF
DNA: TGTGCCAGCAGTGTGGTCGGGAGTCCCTACAATGAGCAGTTCTTC

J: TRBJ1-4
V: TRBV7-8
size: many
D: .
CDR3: CASSLQGPNEKLFF
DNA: TGTGCCAGCAGCCTGCAGGGGCCTAATGAAAAACTGTTTTTT

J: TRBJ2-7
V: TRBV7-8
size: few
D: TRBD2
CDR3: CASSSSGILYEQYF
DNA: TGTGCCAGCAGTTCCAGCGGGATATTGTACGAGCAGTACTTC

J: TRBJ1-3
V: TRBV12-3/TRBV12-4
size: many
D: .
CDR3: CASSLAGGNTIYF
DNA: TGTGCCAGCAGTTTAGCGGGTGGAAACACCATATATTTT

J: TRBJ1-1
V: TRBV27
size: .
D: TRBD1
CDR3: CASSPRSGQPEAFF
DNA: TGTGCCAGCAGCCCACGGTCGGGACAGCCTGAAGCTTTCTTT

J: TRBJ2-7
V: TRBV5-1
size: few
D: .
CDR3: CASSPVEARIAYEQYF
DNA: TGCGCCAGCAGCCCGGTCGAAGCCCGTATCGCCTACGAGCAGTACTTC

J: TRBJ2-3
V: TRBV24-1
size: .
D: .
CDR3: CATKGYATDTQYF
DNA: TGTGCCACCAAGGGATATGCCACAGATACGCAGTATTTT

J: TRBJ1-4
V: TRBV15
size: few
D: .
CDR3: CATSRDIPGGITNEKLFF
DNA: TGTGCCACCAGCAGAGACATCCCTGGGGGCATCACTAATGAAAAACTGTTTTTT

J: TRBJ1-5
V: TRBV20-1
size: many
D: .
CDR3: CSATLGGNQPQHF
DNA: TGCAGTGCTACTCTGGGGGGCAATCAGCCCCAGCATTTT

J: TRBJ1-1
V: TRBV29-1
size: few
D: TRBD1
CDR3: CSVGRGQGNTEAFF
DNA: TGCAGCGTTGGTCGGGGACAGGGGAACACTGAAGCTTTCTTT

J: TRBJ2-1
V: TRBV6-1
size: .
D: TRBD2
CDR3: CASSRISGLGPEDEQFF
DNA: TGTGCCAGCAGTAGAATCTCGGGACTAGGGCCTGAGGATGAGCAGTTCTTC

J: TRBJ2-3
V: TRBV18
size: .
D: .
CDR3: CASSPQGADTQYF
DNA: TGTGCCAGCTCACCACAGGGGGCAGATACGCAGTATTTT

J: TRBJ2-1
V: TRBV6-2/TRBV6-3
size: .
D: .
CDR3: CASSYRVLRSSYNEQFF
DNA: TGTGCCAGCAGTTACCGGGTACTAAGGAGCTCCTACAATGAGCAGTTCTTC

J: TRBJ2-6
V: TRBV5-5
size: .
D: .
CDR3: CASSLDRPSSGANVLTF
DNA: TGTGCCAGCAGCCTCGACAGGCCAAGCTCTGGGGCCAACGTCCTGACTTTC

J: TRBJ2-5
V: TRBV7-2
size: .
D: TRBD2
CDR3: CASSFLKRDPEYF
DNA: TGTGCCAGCAGCTTTTTAAAGCGGGACCCGGAATACTTC

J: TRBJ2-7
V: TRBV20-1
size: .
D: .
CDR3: CSARDRDFLTDYEQYF
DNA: TGCAGTGCTAGAGATAGGGATTTTTTGACAGACTACGAGCAGTACTTC

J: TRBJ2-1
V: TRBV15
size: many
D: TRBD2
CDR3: CATSRVAGVEQFF
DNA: TGTGCCACCAGCAGAGTCGCGGGAGTTGAGCAGTTCTTC

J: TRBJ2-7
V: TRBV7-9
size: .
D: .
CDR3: CASSFAGSDYYEQYF
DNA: TGTGCCAGCAGCTTTGCCGGGAGCGACTACTACGAGCAGTACTTC

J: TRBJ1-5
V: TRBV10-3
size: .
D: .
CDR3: CATTGHLDQPQHF
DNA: TGTGCCACTACAGGGCATTTGGATCAGCCCCAGCATTTT

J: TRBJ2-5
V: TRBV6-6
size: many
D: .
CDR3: CASSALAGETQYF
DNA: TGTGCCAGCAGTGCCCTGGCAGGAGAGACCCAGTACTTC

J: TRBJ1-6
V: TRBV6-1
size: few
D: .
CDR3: CASSPPRQEDNSPLHF
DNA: TGTGCCAGCAGTCCGCCTCGACAGGAGGATAATTCACCCCTCCACTTT

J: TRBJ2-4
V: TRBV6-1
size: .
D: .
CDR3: CASSERRIEGSNIQYF
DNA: TGTGCCAGCAGTGAACGTCGGATCGAGGGGTCGAACATTCAGTACTTC

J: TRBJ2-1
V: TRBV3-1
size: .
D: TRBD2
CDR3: CASSARPSGSSYNEQFF
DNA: TGTGCCAGCAGCGCCCGACCTAGCGGGAGTTCCTACAATGAGCAGTTCTTC

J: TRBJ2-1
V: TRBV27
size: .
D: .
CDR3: CASSPTSMAEQFF
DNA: TGTGCCAGCAGCCCAACTTCCATGGCGGAGCAGTTCTTC

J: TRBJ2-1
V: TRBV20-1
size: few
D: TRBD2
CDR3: CSARTSGPYSYNEQFF
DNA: TGCAGTGCTAGGACTAGCGGGCCCTACTCCTACAATGAGCAGTTCTTC

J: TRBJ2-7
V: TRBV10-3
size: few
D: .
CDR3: CAISEAQVFPEF
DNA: TGTGCCATCAGTGAGGCTCAAGTATTTCCAGAATTC

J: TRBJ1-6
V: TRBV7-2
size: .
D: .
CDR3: CASSPETRGPLHF
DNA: TGTGCCAGCAGCCCGGAGACCCGGGGGCCCCTCCACTTT

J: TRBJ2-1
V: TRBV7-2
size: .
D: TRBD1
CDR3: CASSLYRGIAYNEQFF
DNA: TGTGCCAGCAGCCTGTACAGGGGGATCGCCTACAATGAGCAGTTCTTC

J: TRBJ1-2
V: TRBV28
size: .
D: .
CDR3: CASSFRSPPHGYTF
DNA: TGTGCCAGCAGTTTTCGGTCCCCTCCCCATGGCTACACCTTC

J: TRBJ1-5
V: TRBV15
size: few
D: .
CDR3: CATSRVYDGYSNQPQHF
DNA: TGTGCCACCAGCAGAGTTTACGACGGTTATAGCAATCAGCCCCAGCATTTT

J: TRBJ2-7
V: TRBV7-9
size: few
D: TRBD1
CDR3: CASSSPLGQGYSYEQYF
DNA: TGTGCCAGCAGCTCGCCCCTAGGACAGGGATACTCCTACGAGCAGTACTTC

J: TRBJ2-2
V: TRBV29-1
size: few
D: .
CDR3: CSVDGGDSRELFF
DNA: TGCAGCGTTGACGGGGGGGACAGTAGGGAGCTGTTTTTT

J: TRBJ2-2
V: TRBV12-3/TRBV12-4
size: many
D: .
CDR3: CASRLVVAGGELFF
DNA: TGTGCCAGCCGTTTAGTGGTCGCTGGCGGGGAGCTGTTTTTT

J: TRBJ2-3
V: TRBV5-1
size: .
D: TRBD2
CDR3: CASSGGLAGGISTDTQYF
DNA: TGCGCCAGCAGCGGGGGACTAGCGGGAGGAATTAGCACAGATACGCAGTATTTT

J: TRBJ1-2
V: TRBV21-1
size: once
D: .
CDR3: CASSTRQPQANYGYTF
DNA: TGTGCCAGCAGCACACGACAGCCCCAAGCTAACTATGGCTACACCTTC

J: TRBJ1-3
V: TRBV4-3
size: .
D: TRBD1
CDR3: CASSQGTGQGNTIYF
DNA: TGCGCCAGCAGCCAAGGGACAGGTCAAGGAAACACCATATATTTT

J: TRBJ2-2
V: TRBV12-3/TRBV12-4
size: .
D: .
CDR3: CASSSRQISNTGELFF
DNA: TGTGCCAGCAGTTCTCGACAGATATCGAACACCGGGGAGCTGTTTTTT

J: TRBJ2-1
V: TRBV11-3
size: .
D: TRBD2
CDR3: CASSLMGLAGYNEQFF
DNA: TGTGCCAGCAGCTTAATGGGACTAGCGGGGTACAATGAGCAGTTCTTC

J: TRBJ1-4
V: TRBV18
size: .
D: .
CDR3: CASSPYRELELFF
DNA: TGTGCCAGCTCACCATACAGGGAATTGGAACTGTTTTTT

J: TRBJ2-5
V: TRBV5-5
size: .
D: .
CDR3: CASTSHDRYGETQYF
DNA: TGTGCCAGCACCTCCCACGACCGGTACGGAGAGACCCAGTACTTC

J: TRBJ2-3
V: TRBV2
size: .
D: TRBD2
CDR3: CAFSGLLAARPFTDTQYF
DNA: TGTGCCTTCAGCGGGCTACTAGCGGCCAGACCGTTCACAGATACGCAGTATTTT

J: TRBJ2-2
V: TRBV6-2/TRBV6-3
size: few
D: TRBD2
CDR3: CASRGTSGIPDTGELFF
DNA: TGTGCCAGCAGAGGGACTAGCGGGATCCCGGACACCGGGGAGCTGTTTTTT

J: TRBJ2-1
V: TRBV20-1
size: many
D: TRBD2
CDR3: CSARSLAGFKEQFF
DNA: TGCAGTGCTAGGTCGCTAGCGGGATTTAAAGAGCAGTTCTTC

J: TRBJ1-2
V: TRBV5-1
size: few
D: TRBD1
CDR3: CASSLDREKLYGYTF
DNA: TGCGCCAGCAGCTTAGACAGGGAAAAGCTCTATGGCTACACCTTC

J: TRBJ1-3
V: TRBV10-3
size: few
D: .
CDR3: CAIRGSMSGGNTIYF
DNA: TGTGCCATCAGAGGCTCCATGTCGGGTGGAAACACCATATATTTT

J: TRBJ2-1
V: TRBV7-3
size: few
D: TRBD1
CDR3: CASSSKTGTGAFEQFF
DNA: TGTGCCAGCAGCTCTAAGACCGGGACAGGGGCCTTTGAGCAGTTCTTC

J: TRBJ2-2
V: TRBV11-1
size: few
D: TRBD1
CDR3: CASSLRDRLRTGTGELFF
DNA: TGTGCCAGCAGCCTCCGGGACAGGCTACGAACCGGCACCGGGGAGCTGTTTTTT

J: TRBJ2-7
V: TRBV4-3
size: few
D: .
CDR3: CASSQDGTASYEQYF
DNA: TGCGCCAGCAGCCAAGATGGTACAGCGTCCTACGAGCAGTACTTC

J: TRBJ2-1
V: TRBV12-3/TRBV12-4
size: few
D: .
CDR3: CASRPGGLGRSYNEQFF
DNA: TGTGCCAGCAGACCAGGGGGACTAGGAAGGTCCTACAATGAGCAGTTCTTC

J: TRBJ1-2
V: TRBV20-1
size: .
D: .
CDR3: CSVPQDVNYGYTF
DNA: TGCAGTGTCCCACAGGACGTAAACTATGGCTACACCTTC

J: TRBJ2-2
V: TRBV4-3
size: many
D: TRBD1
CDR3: CASSQDRSRGRRTGELFF
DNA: TGCGCCAGCAGCCAAGATCGGAGTAGGGGGCGCCGGACCGGGGAGCTGTTTTTT

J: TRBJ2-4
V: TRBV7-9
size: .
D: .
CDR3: CASSTGDGYKNIQYF
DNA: TGTGCCAGCAGCACCGGCGACGGATACAAAAACATTCAGTACTTC

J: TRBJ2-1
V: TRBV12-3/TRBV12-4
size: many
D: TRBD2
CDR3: CASSPGLAAYNEQFF
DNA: TGTGCCAGCAGCCCGGGACTAGCGGCCTACAATGAGCAGTTCTTC